This TCR beta chain was found in a study of molecular identifiers for immune sequencing clone quantification. Findings and limits, study-wide: Reportedly, one cell's Jurkat TCR RNA was detected within 1,200,000 naive CD8 cells.

This clonotype was detected a few times. Its antigen remains unidentified. The sorting of naive CD8 T cells used the CD8+CD4-CCR7+CD45RA+ phenotype. Trimming took off 4 bases at V and 3 bases at J, with 13 bases between the two ends. The CDR3 loop spans 14 amino acids. Germline CDR1 is LGHNA and CDR2 is YSLEER. Bulk TCR library preparation followed previously described methods with listed TCR primers. In TCRdb, the PCR reads were re-called with MiXCR into one record per CDR3 protein. This sample has over 600,000 distinct CDR3 sequences, with 20% found just once. The sample was naive CD8+ T cells from blood, with Jurkat cell RNA spiked in. Subset: FACS-sorted CD8+CD4-CCR7+CD45RA+ naive T cells. This chain links TRBV4-3 with TRBJ2-7; D tentatively reads TRBD1 or TRBD2 (6 bases each). The sequence derives from a human donor in good health. Some libraries in this study had Jurkat cell RNA spiked in. DNA of the CDR3: TGCGCCAGCAGCCCTCAAGGGGGGCTCTACGAGCAGTACTTC. Translating gives CASSPQGGLYEQYF.